These T cell receptor beta chains were read from a single sample in a study of identical twins. Each CDR3 protein gets one entry after TCRdb re-called the 5' RACE reads with MiXCR. The sample has around 470,000 distinct CDR3 sequences, over 12% seen once. The data were also submitted as part of a second study, on yellow fever vaccine responses in identical twins.

The sequenced sample was CD4+ T cells sorted from blood. Source of these receptors: a woman under 30 in good health. Each CDR3 is given with its conserved first and last residue. A D gene is named only where the DNA matches it firmly. Size values are once, few and many counts, or a class for expanded clones, and some rows have none.

D: TRBD1
J: TRBJ2-6
V: TRBV7-9
size: NA
CDR3: CASSAYRGPGANVLTF
DNA: TGTGCCAGCAGCGCCTACAGGGGACCTGGGGCCAACGTCCTGACTTTC

D: NA
J: TRBJ2-2
V: TRBV4-2
size: NA
CDR3: CASSLPKGGLAGELFF
DNA: TGTGCCAGCAGCCTTCCCAAGGGGGGGCTTGCCGGGGAGCTGTTTTTT

D: TRBD1
J: TRBJ1-5
V: TRBV3-1
size: NA
CDR3: CASSQGTGGQPQHF
DNA: TGTGCCAGCAGCCAGGGGACAGGGGGGCAACCCCAGCATTTT

D: TRBD2
J: TRBJ2-3
V: TRBV12-5
size: few
CDR3: CASGAGLAGATDTQYF
DNA: TGTGCTAGTGGTGCAGGACTAGCGGGGGCAACAGATACGCAGTATTTT

D: NA
J: TRBJ1-4
V: TRBV29-1
size: NA
CDR3: CSVGRAEGVGKLFF
DNA: TGCAGCGTTGGTCGGGCAGAAGGGGTTGGAAAACTGTTTTTT

D: TRBD1
J: TRBJ2-2
V: TRBV24-1
size: few
CDR3: CATSDTGQGNTGELFF
DNA: TGTGCCACCAGTGATACAGGACAGGGGAACACCGGGGAGCTGTTTTTT

D: TRBD1
J: TRBJ2-5
V: TRBV5-6
size: many
CDR3: CASSFTQTGQETQYF
DNA: TGTGCCAGCAGCTTTACCCAGACAGGGCAAGAGACCCAGTACTTC

D: NA
J: TRBJ2-2
V: TRBV12-3/TRBV12-4
size: many
CDR3: CASSLQANTGELFF
DNA: TGTGCCAGCAGTTTGCAGGCAAACACCGGGGAGCTGTTTTTT

D: NA
J: TRBJ2-1
V: TRBV29-1
size: few
CDR3: CSALPIVTVRYNEQFF
DNA: TGCAGCGCCCTCCCGATAGTGACGGTACGTTACAATGAGCAGTTCTTC

D: TRBD2
J: TRBJ2-7
V: TRBV12-3/TRBV12-4
size: NA
CDR3: CASSFKGLAEGYEQYF
DNA: TGTGCCAGCAGTTTTAAAGGACTAGCGGAAGGCTACGAGCAGTACTTC

D: NA
J: TRBJ2-1
V: TRBV10-3
size: NA
CDR3: CAISVGGNEQFF
DNA: TGTGCCATCAGTGTGGGGGGCAATGAGCAGTTCTTC

D: NA
J: TRBJ1-2
V: TRBV5-6
size: NA
CDR3: CASNRRGIGGYTF
DNA: TGTGCCAGCAACCGGCGGGGGATCGGTGGCTACACCTTC

D: NA
J: TRBJ2-2
V: TRBV12-3/TRBV12-4
size: many
CDR3: CASSSGTRTNTGELFF
DNA: TGTGCCAGCAGTTCCGGGACAAGGACGAACACCGGGGAGCTGTTTTTT

D: NA
J: TRBJ2-5
V: TRBV20-1
size: few
CDR3: CSARFPAGETQYF
DNA: TGCAGTGCTAGATTTCCGGCCGGGGAGACCCAGTACTTC

D: NA
J: TRBJ2-3
V: TRBV20-1
size: few
CDR3: CSAAAAGDTQYF
DNA: TGCAGTGCTGCGGCGGCGGGAGATACGCAGTATTTT

D: TRBD2
J: TRBJ2-3
V: TRBV11-2
size: NA
CDR3: CASSKTSGTSDRGTQYF
DNA: TGTGCCAGCAGCAAGACCTCCGGGACTAGCGATCGTGGTACGCAGTATTTT

D: NA
J: TRBJ2-7
V: TRBV5-1
size: few
CDR3: CASSLTYGDAGEQYF
DNA: TGCGCCAGCAGTCTTACCTACGGGGACGCGGGGGAGCAGTACTTC

D: NA
J: TRBJ1-2
V: TRBV20-1
size: few
CDR3: CSARDPQSGDYGYTF
DNA: TGCAGTGCTAGAGATCCACAGAGCGGGGACTATGGCTACACCTTC

D: TRBD1
J: TRBJ1-5
V: TRBV2
size: NA
CDR3: CASSPDRGGKQPQHF
DNA: TGTGCCAGCAGTCCCGACAGGGGGGGGAAACAGCCCCAGCATTTT

D: TRBD1
J: TRBJ2-7
V: TRBV2
size: NA
CDR3: CASSEETGGRQYF
DNA: TGTGCCAGCAGTGAAGAAACAGGGGGTAGGCAGTACTTC

D: NA
J: TRBJ2-3
V: TRBV12-3/TRBV12-4
size: few
CDR3: CASGDRSLGTDTQYF
DNA: TGTGCCAGCGGCGACAGGTCCCTGGGCACAGATACGCAGTATTTT

D: NA
J: TRBJ2-3
V: TRBV7-3
size: NA
CDR3: CASSRSVGTDTQYF
DNA: TGTGCCAGCAGCCGGTCAGTAGGCACAGATACGCAGTATTTT

D: TRBD2
J: TRBJ2-1
V: TRBV20-1
size: few
CDR3: CSAPRGGSGTFYNEQFF
DNA: TGCAGTGCTCCCCGGGGTGGTAGCGGGACGTTTTACAATGAGCAGTTCTTC

D: NA
J: TRBJ2-1
V: TRBV14
size: few
CDR3: CASSQDLLISYNEQFF
DNA: TGTGCCAGCAGCCAAGATTTACTGATTTCCTACAATGAGCAGTTCTTC

D: TRBD1
J: TRBJ2-3
V: TRBV5-1
size: NA
CDR3: CASSRQGLADTQYF
DNA: TGCGCCAGCAGCAGACAGGGTTTGGCAGATACGCAGTATTTT

D: TRBD2
J: TRBJ2-3
V: TRBV15
size: NA
CDR3: CATSREGEWGLAGTDTQYF
DNA: TGTGCCACCAGCAGAGAGGGCGAATGGGGACTAGCGGGCACAGATACGCAGTATTTT

D: NA
J: TRBJ2-7
V: TRBV20-1
size: NA
CDR3: CSASIPGIYEQYF
DNA: TGCAGTGCGTCAATCCCCGGGATCTACGAGCAGTACTTC

D: NA
J: TRBJ2-5
V: TRBV5-1
size: many
CDR3: CASSLQELQETQYF
DNA: TGCGCCAGCAGCCTACAGGAGCTCCAAGAGACCCAGTACTTC

D: NA
J: TRBJ2-5
V: TRBV12-3/TRBV12-4
size: few
CDR3: CASSLGTGPQETQYF
DNA: TGTGCCAGCAGTTTAGGAACGGGGCCCCAAGAGACCCAGTACTTC

D: TRBD1
J: TRBJ2-7
V: TRBV12-3/TRBV12-4
size: few
CDR3: CASSFPGTGFYEQYF
DNA: TGTGCCAGCAGTTTCCCCGGGACAGGGTTCTACGAGCAGTACTTC

D: NA
J: TRBJ2-5
V: TRBV7-9
size: few
CDR3: CASSFQAGQETQYF
DNA: TGTGCCAGCAGCTTTCAGGCGGGGCAAGAGACCCAGTACTTC

D: NA
J: TRBJ2-3
V: TRBV9
size: NA
CDR3: CASSDIGTQAVDTQYF
DNA: TGTGCCAGCAGTGACATTGGCACCCAGGCGGTAGATACGCAGTATTTT

D: NA
J: TRBJ2-2
V: TRBV20-1
size: NA
CDR3: CSATDTPAGELFF
DNA: TGCAGTGCAACAGACACCCCAGCCGGGGAGCTGTTTTTT

D: NA
J: TRBJ2-4
V: TRBV7-2
size: many
CDR3: CASSPTGSGKNIQYF
DNA: TGTGCCAGCAGTCCGACTGGGTCTGGGAAAAACATTCAGTACTTC

D: TRBD2
J: TRBJ2-7
V: TRBV20-1
size: few
CDR3: CSAPWGGVGREQYF
DNA: TGCAGTGCCCCATGGGGGGGGGTGGGTCGGGAGCAGTACTTC

D: TRBD1
J: TRBJ2-5
V: TRBV6-6
size: NA
CDR3: CASLGTGAETQYF
DNA: TGTGCCAGCCTCGGGACAGGGGCAGAGACCCAGTACTTC

D: NA
J: TRBJ1-5
V: TRBV12-3/TRBV12-4
size: many
CDR3: CASSGGGNQPQHF
DNA: TGTGCCAGCAGTGGGGGGGGCAATCAGCCCCAGCATTTT

D: TRBD2
J: TRBJ2-7
V: TRBV6-2/TRBV6-3
size: NA
CDR3: CASRRNPGLAGGRQYF
DNA: TGTGCCAGCAGGCGGAATCCGGGACTAGCGGGAGGAAGGCAGTACTTC

D: NA
J: TRBJ2-1
V: TRBV2
size: NA
CDR3: CASSVIWGQQFF
DNA: TGTGCCAGCAGTGTAATTTGGGGGCAGCAGTTCTTC

D: NA
J: TRBJ1-1
V: TRBV5-5
size: few
CDR3: CASSSTRQDMNTEAFF
DNA: TGTGCCAGCAGCTCCACCAGGCAAGATATGAACACTGAAGCTTTCTTT

D: NA
J: TRBJ2-7
V: TRBV7-2
size: NA
CDR3: CASSSWSGTYEQYF
DNA: TGTGCCAGCAGCTCGTGGTCTGGAACCTACGAGCAGTACTTC

D: NA
J: TRBJ2-3
V: TRBV7-6
size: NA
CDR3: CASSPDSPDTQYF
DNA: TGTGCCAGCAGCCCGGACAGCCCCGATACGCAGTATTTT

D: TRBD1
J: TRBJ1-2
V: TRBV29-1
size: few
CDR3: CSGTGEIGGYTF
DNA: TGCAGCGGGACAGGGGAGATAGGTGGCTACACCTTC

D: NA
J: TRBJ2-6
V: TRBV5-5
size: few
CDR3: CASSFPESGANVLTF
DNA: TGTGCCAGCAGCTTCCCCGAATCTGGGGCCAACGTCCTGACTTTC

D: TRBD1
J: TRBJ1-1
V: TRBV5-1
size: few
CDR3: CASSSKGGQLNTEAFF
DNA: TGCGCCAGCAGCTCAAAAGGGGGACAGCTGAACACTGAAGCTTTCTTT